Following are 26 T cell receptor beta chains from one sample sequenced in a study of blood T cell repertoires in COVID-19. The data were produced by immunoSEQ multiplex PCR, yet TCRdb's version contains in-frame clones alone and is incomplete. The table records 84,000 or so clones, 80% of them present only once. Sample: peripheral blood. The receptor source for this set is an elderly woman with acute or convalescent COVID-19.

The chain has TRBV7-9 and TRBJ2-5; possible D gene TRBD1, 6 bases. Germline V gene lookup returns CDR1 SEHNR and CDR2 FQNEAQ (reference sequence). The V end lost 5 bases, the J end lost 5 bases, and 15 bases lay between the germline ends. There are 14 residues in the CDR3. CDR3 bases: TGTGCCAGCAGCCGTAGACAGGATGGGGAGACCCAGTACTTC. This gives the protein CASSRRQDGETQYF.

The rearrangement joins TRBV2 to TRBJ2-5; TRBD2 might be the D (5 bases). The CDR3 extends over 13 amino acids. CDR1 and CDR2 from the germline V gene are SNHLY and FYNNEI. The ends were cut back, 7 bases at V and 0 bases at J, with 9 bases in the middle. This CDR3 is CASKAGDQETQYF. Here the CDR3 DNA reads TGTGCCAGCAAGGCGGGCGACCAAGAGACCCAGTACTTC.

Comments on this clone: The sample holds other DNA sequences that translate to the same CDR3. This chain uses TRBV3-1 (or the pseudogene TRBV3-2) with TRBJ2-1; D gene unclear. Trimming stripped 1 base from V and 5 bases from J, with 3 bases between. The CDR3 contains 12 residues. CDR1 is LGHDT, CDR2 YNNKEL, per germline (reference sequence). CDR3 region: CASSQVNNEQFF. As DNA, the CDR3 is TGTGCCAGCAGCCAAGTCAACAATGAGCAGTTCTTC.

The V gene is TRBV5-1, the J gene TRBJ2-5; D may be TRBD1 (6 bases). Trimming left V 1 base short and J 5 bases short, with 15 bases between. This CDR3 is built from 15 residues. CDR1 and CDR2 from the germline V gene are SGHRS and YFSETQ. CDR3 nucleotides: TGCGCCAGCAGCTTGAGAAAGCCCCAGGGGGAGACCCAGTACTTC. Protein product: CASSLRKPQGETQYF. Based on the CDR3 plus reference TRBV5-1 and TRBJ2-5, the full variable domain is KAGVTQTPRYLIKTRGQQVTLSCSPISGHRSVSWYQQTPGQGLQFLFEYFSETQRNKGNFPGRFSGRQFSNSRSEMNVSTLELGDSALYLCASSLRKPQGETQYFGPGTRLLVL.

The chain links TRBV7-9 to TRBJ2-3; D might be TRBD2 (6 bases). The V and J ends lost 5 bases and 2 bases respectively, with 14 bases between them. Germline values: CDR1 SEHNR, CDR2 FQNEAQ (reference sequence). There are 15 residues in the CDR3. The CDR3 DNA follows: TGTGCCAGCAGCCTACTAGCTGGAGTCACAGATACGCAGTATTTT. It encodes CASSLLAGVTDTQYF.

The CDR3 loop is CASSFAGIPNYGYTF. CDR3 nucleotide sequence: TGTGCCAGCAGCTTCGCAGGGATCCCCAACTATGGCTACACCTTC. This chain links TRBV5-6 with TRBJ1-2; D may be TRBD1 (5 bases). The V gene lost 2 bases and the J gene lost 2 bases, with 13 bases spanning the gap. There are 15 residues in the CDR3. CDR1 is SGHDT, CDR2 YYEEEE, per germline.

This clone was observed a single time. The chain uses TRBV7-2 and TRBJ2-7; 7 nucleotides match TRBD1. Germline V lookup: CDR1 SGHTA, CDR2 FQGNSA. Trimming removed 1 base from V and 2 bases from J; junction bases left unmatched: 8. The CDR3 loop spans 16 amino acids. The CDR3 protein is CASSLGGQITTYEQYF. The CDR3 coding sequence is TGTGCCAGCAGCTTAGGGGGACAGATTACCACCTACGAGCAGTACTTC.

The chain is built from TRBV5-1 and TRBJ1-4, with 8 bases matching TRBD1. The CDR3 sequence is 15 residues long. Per the germline V gene, CDR1 is SGHRS and CDR2 is YFSETQ. V was pared by 4 bases and J by 4 bases, with 6 bases of the junction left unmatched. The CDR3 coding sequence is TGCGCCAGCAGCCCCCAGGGGGCAGTTAATGAAAAACTGTTTTTT. As protein: CASSPQGAVNEKLFF.

The J gene is TRBJ2-3, the V gene TRBV5-4; D perhaps matches TRBD2 (6 bases). The CDR3 spans 13 residues. Germline loops: CDR1 SGHNT, CDR2 YYREEE (reference sequence). V lost 4 bases and J lost 6, with 12 bases in between. The DNA for the CDR3 is TGTGCCAGCAGCACTCCTAGCGAGGATACGCAGTATTTT. Translation gives CASSTPSEDTQYF.

The chain couples TRBV5-1 to TRBJ1-2; 9 bases agree with TRBD1. CDR3 length: 15 amino acids. After removal of 0 bases from V and 3 bases from J, the junction contained 3 bases not matched to a gene. Germline V lookup: CDR1 SGHRS, CDR2 YFSETQ. The CDR3 DNA is TGCGCCAGCAGCTTGGGGACAGGGGTTGACTATGGCTACACCTTC. Its translation is CASSLGTGVDYGYTF.

The V call is TRBV7-9, the J call TRBJ2-5, with D possibly being TRBD2 (6 bases). This CDR3 region has 14 residues. Germline CDR1 SEHNR, CDR2 FQNEAQ (reference sequence). V gave up 4 bases and J gave up 4 bases, with 13 bases separating them. CDR3 residues: CASSYNSGAETQYF. The CDR3 DNA is TGTGCCAGCAGCTATAATAGCGGAGCAGAGACCCAGTACTTC.

The V and J genes are TRBV7-9 and TRBJ1-2; 8 nucleotides line up with TRBD1. With V trimmed by 2 bases and J by 4 bases, 6 bases remained unmatched. CDR1 and CDR2 from the germline V gene are SEHNR and FQNEAQ (reference sequence). The CDR3 runs 15 residues. CDR3 DNA sequence: TGTGCCAGCAGCTTACAGGGGGCGGGACCCTATGGCTACACCTTC. This encodes CASSLQGAGPYGYTF.

The chain recombines TRBV19 with TRBJ1-1; no firm D call. This CDR3 is built from 12 residues. Germline V lookup: CDR1 LNHDA, CDR2 SQIVND (reference sequence). V lost 6 bases and J lost 5, with 10 bases in between. CDR3 DNA sequence: TGTGCCAGTAGACCGACGGGAACTGAAGCTTTCTTT. Translated: CASRPTGTEAFF. The full variable domain, its missing parts supplied by reference TRBV19 and TRBJ1-1, is DGGITQSPKYLFRKEGQNVTLSCEQNLNHDAMYWYRQDPGQGLRLIYYSQIVNDFQKGDIAEGYSVSREKKESFPLTVTSAQKNPTAFYLCASRPTGTEAFFGQGTRLTVV.

This chain joins TRBV11-2 and TRBJ2-7; the D is unclear. V was pared by 1 base and J by 4 bases, with 8 bases between. The CDR3 consists of 13 residues. Germline assignment: CDR1 SGHAT and CDR2 FQNNGV. CDR3 residues: CASSLGAFYEQYF. The CDR3 DNA follows: TGTGCCAGCAGCTTAGGGGCTTTTTACGAGCAGTACTTC. Supplemented by reference TRBV11-2 and TRBJ2-7, the full variable domain reads EAGVAQSPRYKIIEKRQSVAFWCNPISGHATLYWYQQILGQGPKLLIQFQNNGVVDDSQLPKDRFSAERLKGVDSTLKIQPAKLEDSAVYLCASSLGAFYEQYFGPGTRLTVT.

This clone was counted only a few times. The V and J genes are TRBV6-2 or TRBV6-3 and TRBJ2-7, with a tentative D call TRBD1 (6 bases). CDR1 is MNHEY, CDR2 SVGEGT, per germline. Trimming took 4 bases from V and 0 from J, leaving 13 bases between them. CDR3 length equals 15 residues. In nucleotides, the CDR3 is TGTGCCAGCAGTTCAAGGGGGAGCCTCTCCTACGAGCAGTACTTC. This encodes CASSSRGSLSYEQYF.

The chain uses TRBV18 and TRBJ1-4, with D maybe TRBD1 (5 bases). Trimming stripped 3 bases from V and 7 bases from J, with 9 bases between. The CDR3 runs to 13 residues. The germline gives CDR1 KGHSH, CDR2 LQKENI. This CDR3 is CASSPDRVEKLFF. In DNA form, the CDR3 reads TGTGCCAGCTCACCTGACAGAGTTGAAAAACTGTTTTTT.

This clone showed up many times. This rearrangement joins TRBV19 to TRBJ1-5, with 7 bases lining up with TRBD1. This CDR3 spans 15 amino acids. The germline V gene has CDR1 LNHDA and CDR2 SQIVND (reference sequence). V gave up 0 bases and J gave up 1 base; unmatched junction bases: 0. The CDR3, as DNA: TGTGCCAGTAGTATAGACAGGGGGAGCAATCAGCCCCAGCATTTT. Translating gives CASSIDRGSNQPQHF. Full variable domain (rest looked up from reference TRBV19 and TRBJ1-5): DGGITQSPKYLFRKEGQNVTLSCEQNLNHDAMYWYRQDPGQGLRLIYYSQIVNDFQKGDIAEGYSVSREKKESFPLTVTSAQKNPTAFYLCASSIDRGSNQPQHFGDGTRLSIL.

This clone appeared once. V and J are TRBV5-8 and TRBJ1-5; D not certain. The germline V gene encodes CDR1 SGHTS and CDR2 YDEGEE. Trimming stripped 0 bases from V and 7 bases from J, with 11 bases between. The CDR3 consists of 14 residues. The DNA for the CDR3 is TGTGCCAGCAGCTTGGTCCCCTCTGTGCAGCCCCAGCATTTT. Translated: CASSLVPSVQPQHF.

This chain uses TRBV18 with TRBJ1-1; D may be TRBD1 (5 bases). CDR1 is KGHSH, CDR2 LQKENI, per germline. The CDR3 spans 15 residues. The V end was cut by 3 bases, the J end by 5 bases, with 16 bases between. This chain's CDR3 is CASSPTSGVETEAFF. The CDR3 DNA follows: TGTGCCAGCTCACCTACCTCGGGGGTGGAAACTGAAGCTTTCTTT.

The chain couples TRBV3-1 (or the pseudogene TRBV3-2) to TRBJ1-6; 9 bases align to TRBD1. This CDR3 contains 14 residues. Germline V lookup: CDR1 LGHDT, CDR2 YNNKEL (reference sequence). V shed 4 bases and J 8 bases; nucleotides not matched to a gene: 3. CDR3 residues: CASSRTGVDSPLHF. The CDR3 DNA follows: TGTGCCAGCAGCCGGACAGGGGTGGATTCACCCCTCCACTTT.

This sequence joins TRBV4-2 and TRBJ1-5, with D unresolved. The CDR3 is 15 amino acids. Germline V gene sequence: CDR1 LGHNA, CDR2 YNFKEQ. Trimming pared 0 bases from V and 4 bases from J, leaving 10 bases between. The CDR3 DNA sequence: TGTGCCAGCAGCCAAGATATCGGGGAGAATCAGCCCCAGCATTTT. Its translation: CASSQDIGENQPQHF.

CDR3 nucleotide sequence: TGTGCCAGTACGGACAGGGTTTCTCAGCCCCAGCATTTT. Encoded protein: CASTDRVSQPQHF. The gene calls are TRBV19 and TRBJ1-5; 8 nucleotides match TRBD1. V lost 7 bases, J lost 6 bases, and 5 bases stayed unmatched. The CDR3 is 13 residues long. Germline loops: CDR1 LNHDA, CDR2 SQIVND (reference sequence).

The chain couples TRBV28 to TRBJ2-7; possible D gene TRBD2, 6 bases. Trimming removed 3 bases from V and 0 bases from J, with 12 bases in between. The CDR3 has 15 residues. The V gene's germline CDR1 is MDHEN and CDR2 SYDVKM. The DNA of the CDR3 is TGTGCCAGCAGTTTCGGGGGAACGATCTCCTACGAGCAGTACTTC. This translates into CASSFGGTISYEQYF.

The chain recombines TRBV6-6 with TRBJ2-5; 8 bases agree with TRBD2. Losses at the gene ends were 5 bases for V and 5 bases for J; bases not matched to a gene: 16. The germline V gene encodes CDR1 MNHNY and CDR2 SVGAGI (reference sequence). This CDR3 comprises 17 residues. In DNA form, the CDR3 reads TGTGCCAGCAGTCCAAGGGGGGGGCCAGCGGGAGAGGAGACCCAGTACTTC. It yields the protein CASSPRGGPAGEETQYF.

The genes are TRBV7-2 and TRBJ2-1; unclear D gene. Germline V gene lookup returns CDR1 SGHTA and CDR2 FQGNSA. V shed 4 bases and J shed 0 bases, with 4 bases lying between them. The length of the CDR3 is 13 residues. CDR3 sequence (DNA): TGTGCCAGCAGCTCAGGCTCCTACAATGAGCAGTTCTTC. Its protein is CASSSGSYNEQFF.

The chain links TRBV11-2 to TRBJ2-7; D perhaps matches TRBD1 (5 bases). The CDR3 extends over 16 amino acids. The germline V gene has CDR1 SGHAT and CDR2 FQNNGV. V gave up 1 base and J gave up 4 bases, with 17 bases separating them. The DNA of the CDR3 is TGTGCCAGCAGCTTAGCCTCAGGGCGAGCTGAATACGAGCAGTACTTC. Translating it yields CASSLASGRAEYEQYF. Full variable domain (rest looked up from reference TRBV11-2 and TRBJ2-7): EAGVAQSPRYKIIEKRQSVAFWCNPISGHATLYWYQQILGQGPKLLIQFQNNGVVDDSQLPKDRFSAERLKGVDSTLKIQPAKLEDSAVYLCASSLASGRAEYEQYFGPGTRLTVT.